The 7 T cell receptor beta chains below come from one sample, sequenced in a study of memory CD4+ T cells and cytomegalovirus serostatus. Assay used: immunoSEQ multiplex PCR; TCRdb lists only in-frame clones, some missing. The data contain about 31,000 clones, around 74% of them seen just once; the ten biggest clones take up 0.63%. The sort gate was single viable CD3+CD4+CD8-CD45RO+ cells for memory CD4+ T cells. Sample: memory CD4+ T cells from blood. All receptors come from an adult in good health and CMV-seronegative. Some clones in this sample may be carry-over from other donors' samples.

The V gene is TRBV5-1, the J gene TRBJ2-1, with TRBD1 matching 9 bases. Germline lookup yields CDR1 SGHRS and CDR2 YFSETQ. The CDR3 has 12 amino acids. Unmatched junction bases numbered 0, after V lost 4 bases and J lost 7 bases. CDR3: CASSGTGNEQFF. The CDR3 bases are TGCGCCAGCAGCGGGACAGGGAATGAGCAGTTCTTC. The full variable domain, rest sourced from reference TRBV5-1 and TRBJ2-1, is KAGVTQTPRYLIKTRGQQVTLSCSPISGHRSVSWYQQTPGQGLQFLFEYFSETQRNKGNFPGRFSGRQFSNSRSEMNVSTLELGDSALYLCASSGTGNEQFFGPGTRLTVL.

V gene TRBV28 combines with J gene TRBJ2-7; TRBD1 agrees at 8 bases. CDR3 size: 15 residues. The germline V gene has CDR1 MDHEN and CDR2 SYDVKM. Trimming cost V 6 bases and J 0 bases; bases outside gene matches: 7. The CDR3 DNA follows: TGTGCCAGCAGCACTACCGGGACAGGCTCCTACGAGCAGTACTTC. It specifies CASSTTGTGSYEQYF.

The chain is built from TRBV19 and TRBJ2-2, with D hard to call. The germline V and J ends were trimmed by 3 bases and 4 bases, with 12 bases remaining between them. The CDR3 is 15 amino acids. Per germline, CDR1 LNHDA and CDR2 SQIVND (reference sequence). CDR3 protein: CASSIVGWVTGELFF. CDR3 sequence (DNA): TGTGCCAGTAGTATTGTAGGGTGGGTCACCGGGGAGCTGTTTTTT.

The genes are TRBV30 and TRBJ2-3; tentatively, D is TRBD1 (5 bases). The CDR3 length is 16 residues. Per germline, CDR1 GTSNPN and CDR2 SVGIG (reference sequence). Trimming left V 3 bases short and J 3 bases short, with 19 bases between. In DNA, the CDR3 is TGTGCCTGGAGAAAGGCCCGGCCAGGGTGGACAGATACGCAGTATTTT. Its protein is CAWRKARPGWTDTQYF.

This chain connects TRBV7-2 to TRBJ1-1; possible D gene TRBD1, 6 bases. Trimming stripped 4 bases from V and 1 base from J, with 10 bases between. The CDR3 has 14 residues. Germline V gives CDR1 SGHTA, CDR2 FQGNSA. Here the CDR3 reads CASSSQGTNTEAFF. CDR3 DNA: TGTGCCAGCAGCTCACAGGGAACGAACACTGAAGCTTTCTTT.

The chain is built from TRBV5-1 and TRBJ1-1; TRBD1 agrees at 7 bases. The germline V gene has CDR1 SGHRS and CDR2 YFSETQ. This CDR3 comprises 15 residues. The junction had 5 bases not matched to a gene; V was cut back by 0 bases and J by 3 bases. This CDR3 is CASSLAVQGYTEAFF. The CDR3 nucleotides read TGCGCCAGCAGCTTGGCGGTACAGGGGTACACTGAAGCTTTCTTT.

The rearrangement uses TRBV4-1 and TRBJ1-2; a possible D gene is TRBD1 (6 bases). The V end was cut by 4 bases, the J end by 2 bases, with 14 bases between. CDR1 MGHRA and CDR2 YSYEKL come from the germline V gene. The CDR3 extends over 15 amino acids. CDR3 sequence: CASSPRQEPNYGYTF. The CDR3 nucleotides are TGCGCCAGCAGCCCTCGACAGGAACCCAACTATGGCTACACCTTC.